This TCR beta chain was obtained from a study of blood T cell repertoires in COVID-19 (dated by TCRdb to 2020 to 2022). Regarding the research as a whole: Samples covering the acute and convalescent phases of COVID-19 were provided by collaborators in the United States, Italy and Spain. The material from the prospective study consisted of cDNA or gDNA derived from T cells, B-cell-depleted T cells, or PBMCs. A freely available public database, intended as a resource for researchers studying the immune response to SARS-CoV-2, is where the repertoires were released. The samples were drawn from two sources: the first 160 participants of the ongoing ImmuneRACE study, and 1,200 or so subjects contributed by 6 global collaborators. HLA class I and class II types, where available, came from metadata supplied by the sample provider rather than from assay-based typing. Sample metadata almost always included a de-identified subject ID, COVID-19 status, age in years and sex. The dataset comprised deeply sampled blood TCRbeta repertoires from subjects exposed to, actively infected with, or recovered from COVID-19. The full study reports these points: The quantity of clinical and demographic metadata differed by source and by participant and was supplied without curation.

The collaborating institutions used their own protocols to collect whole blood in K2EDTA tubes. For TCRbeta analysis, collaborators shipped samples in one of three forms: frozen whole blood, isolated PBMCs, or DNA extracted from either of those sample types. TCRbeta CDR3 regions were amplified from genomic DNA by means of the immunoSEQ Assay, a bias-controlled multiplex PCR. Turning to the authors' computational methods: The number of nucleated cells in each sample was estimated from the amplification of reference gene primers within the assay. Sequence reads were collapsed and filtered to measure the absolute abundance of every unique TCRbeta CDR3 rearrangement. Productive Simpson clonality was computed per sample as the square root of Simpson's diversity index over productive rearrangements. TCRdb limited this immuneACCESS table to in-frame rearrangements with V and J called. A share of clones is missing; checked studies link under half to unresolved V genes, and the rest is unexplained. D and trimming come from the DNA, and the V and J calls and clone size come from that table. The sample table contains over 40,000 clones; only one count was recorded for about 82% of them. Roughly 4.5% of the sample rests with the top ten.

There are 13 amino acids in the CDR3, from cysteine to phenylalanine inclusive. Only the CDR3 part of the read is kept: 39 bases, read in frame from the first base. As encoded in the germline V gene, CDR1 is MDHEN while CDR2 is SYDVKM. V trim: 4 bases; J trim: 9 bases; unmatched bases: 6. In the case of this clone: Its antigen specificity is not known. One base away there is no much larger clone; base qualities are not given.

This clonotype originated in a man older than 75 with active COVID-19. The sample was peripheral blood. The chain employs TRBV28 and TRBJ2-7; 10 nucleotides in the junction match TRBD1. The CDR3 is CASSSGQGPGQYF. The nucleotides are TGTGCCAGCAGTTCGGGACAGGGGCCCGGGCAGTACTTC.